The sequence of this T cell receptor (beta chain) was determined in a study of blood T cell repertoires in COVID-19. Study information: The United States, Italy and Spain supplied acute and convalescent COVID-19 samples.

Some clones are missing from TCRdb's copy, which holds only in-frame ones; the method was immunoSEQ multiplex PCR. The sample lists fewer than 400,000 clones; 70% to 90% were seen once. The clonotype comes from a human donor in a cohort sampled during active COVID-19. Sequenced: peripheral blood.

The CDR3 DNA sequence: TGTGCCAGCAGTCGGCCCGACAGGTTCCATGAGCAGTTCTTC. Translated, it gives CASSRPDRFHEQFF. This chain links TRBV7-2 with TRBJ2-1, with D possibly matching TRBD1 (6 bases). The length of the CDR3 is 14 residues. Germline loops: CDR1 SGHTA, CDR2 FQGNSA. The ends were cut back, 6 bases at V and 8 bases at J, with 17 bases in the middle.